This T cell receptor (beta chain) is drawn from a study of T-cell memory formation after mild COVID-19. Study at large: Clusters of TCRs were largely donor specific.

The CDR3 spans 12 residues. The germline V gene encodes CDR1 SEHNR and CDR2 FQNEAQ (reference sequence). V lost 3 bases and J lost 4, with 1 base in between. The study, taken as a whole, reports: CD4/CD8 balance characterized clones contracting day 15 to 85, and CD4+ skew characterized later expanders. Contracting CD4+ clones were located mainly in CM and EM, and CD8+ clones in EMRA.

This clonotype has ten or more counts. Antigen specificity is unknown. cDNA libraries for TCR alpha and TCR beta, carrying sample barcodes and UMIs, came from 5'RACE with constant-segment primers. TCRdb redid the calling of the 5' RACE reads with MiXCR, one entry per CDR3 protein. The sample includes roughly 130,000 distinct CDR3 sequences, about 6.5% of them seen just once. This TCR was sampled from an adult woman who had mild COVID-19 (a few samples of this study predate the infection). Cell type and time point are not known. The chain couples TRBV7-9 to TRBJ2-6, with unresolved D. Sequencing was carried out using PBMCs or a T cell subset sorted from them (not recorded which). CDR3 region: CASSLGANVLTF. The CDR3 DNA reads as TGTGCCAGCAGCTTGGGGGCCAACGTCCTGACTTTC.